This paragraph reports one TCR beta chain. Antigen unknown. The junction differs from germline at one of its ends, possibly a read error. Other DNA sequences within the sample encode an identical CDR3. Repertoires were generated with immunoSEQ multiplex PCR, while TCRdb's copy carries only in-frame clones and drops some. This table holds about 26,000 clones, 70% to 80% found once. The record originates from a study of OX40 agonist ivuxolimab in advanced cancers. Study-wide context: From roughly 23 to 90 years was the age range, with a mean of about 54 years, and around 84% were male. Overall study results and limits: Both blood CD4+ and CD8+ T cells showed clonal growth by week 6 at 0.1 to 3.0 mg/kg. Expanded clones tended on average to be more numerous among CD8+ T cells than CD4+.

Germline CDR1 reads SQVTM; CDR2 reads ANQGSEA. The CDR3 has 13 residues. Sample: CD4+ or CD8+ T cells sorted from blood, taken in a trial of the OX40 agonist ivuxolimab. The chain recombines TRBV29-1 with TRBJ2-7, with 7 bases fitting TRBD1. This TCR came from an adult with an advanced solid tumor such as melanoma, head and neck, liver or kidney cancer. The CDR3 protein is CSVEGASKYEQYF. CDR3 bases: TGTAGCGTTGAGGGGGCGAGCAAGTACGAGCAGTACTTC.